The entry that follows covers one TCR beta chain sequence. Its target is unknown. This record belongs to a study of siplizumab effects on memory and regulatory T cells. Study conclusions and caveats: Naive T cells, seemingly more diverse than memory cells, seemed major alloresponse contributors. The majority of clones, roughly 80-97% of proliferating CD4+ or CD8+ clones, lacked an assignable naive or memory phenotype. Siplizumab caused a significant drop in alloreactive sequences traceable to unstimulated CD4+ memory cells.

V lost 3 bases, J lost 7 bases, and 12 bases stayed unmatched. CDR1 SGHRS and CDR2 YFSETQ come from the germline V gene. CDR3 length: 16 residues. It was 80,000 to 100,000 TCR templates that were assayed per sample. Assay: immunoSEQ multiplex PCR; the TCRdb copy retains only in-frame clones and omits some. The repertoire holds about 87,000 clones, with approximately 88% as singletons. This sequence was found in a human donor in good health. This sequence joins TRBV5-1 and TRBJ1-1, with TRBD1 matching over 10 bases. The sequenced sample consisted of Tregs sorted from blood. CDR3: CASSSARDRGKNEAFF. The CDR3 DNA is TGCGCCAGCAGCTCCGCCCGGGACAGGGGCAAGAATGAAGCTTTCTTT.